These 30 T cell receptor beta chains came from one sample sequenced in a study of metastatic and nonmetastatic thyroid tumors. With MiXCR, TCRdb called clones anew from the PCR reads. The sample holds about 17,000 clones, around 30% seen once. Thyroid surgery was performed in patients who had received no treatment beforehand. The sequenced sample was tumor tissue. The source of these receptors is a female donor with papillary thyroid cancer or a benign thyroid nodule (not recorded which). Some clones in this sample may be carry-over from other donors' samples.

By sample share, this clone is medium-sized. The V call is TRBV30, the J call TRBJ1-2; TRBD1 matches at 8 bases. Trimming removed 2 bases from V and 7 bases from J; junction bases left unmatched: 6. This CDR3 is 13 amino acids long. CDR1 is GTSNPN, CDR2 SVGIG, per germline (reference sequence). CDR3 region: CAWSSGQAGGYTF. The DNA for the CDR3 is TGTGCCTGGAGTTCGGGACAGGCAGGTGGCTACACCTTC.

Ten or more counts support this clone. The chain uses TRBV4-2 and TRBJ1-2; D perhaps matches TRBD1 (5 bases). CDR1 is LGHNA, CDR2 YNFKEQ, per germline. The V end was cut by 0 bases, the J end by 4 bases, with 9 bases between. The CDR3 spans 14 residues. CDR3 coding DNA: TGTGCCAGCAGCCAAGAGGCAGGGCCCTATGGCTACACCTTC. Its translation is CASSQEAGPYGYTF.

Comment on this clone: A much more abundant neighbour one base away suggests this may be a read error. No conserved phenylalanine or tryptophan ends this CDR3, so it is likely a read error. Because the CDR3's place on the DNA is in doubt, the DNA is left out and the CDR3 is given as listed by TCRdb. Other DNA sequences of this sample code for an identical CDR3. This rearrangement joins TRBV5-1 to TRBJ1-4. The CDR3 is 8 residues long, ends included. Germline-derived CDR1 and CDR2 are SGHRS and YFSETQ. This chain's CDR3 is CASSFDTG.

The J gene is TRBJ2-1, the V gene TRBV5-1, with 14 bases fitting TRBD2. The CDR3 extends over 19 amino acids. Germline CDR1 is SGHRS and CDR2 is YFSETQ. After removal of 3 bases from V and 0 bases from J, the junction contained 8 bases not matched to a gene. The CDR3 bases are TGCGCCAGCAGCTCGGAGTCTGGACTAGCGGGGGGCTCCTACAATGAGCAGTTCTTC. Its protein product is CASSSESGLAGGSYNEQFF. Supplemented by reference TRBV5-1 and TRBJ2-1, the full variable domain reads KAGVTQTPRYLIKTRGQQVTLSCSPISGHRSVSWYQQTPGQGLQFLFEYFSETQRNKGNFPGRFSGRQFSNSRSEMNVSTLELGDSALYLCASSSESGLAGGSYNEQFFGPGTRLTVL.

This chain uses TRBV6-6 with TRBJ2-3, with 8 bases aligning to TRBD1. With 2 bases clipped from V and 7 bases from J, the junction kept 5 bases outside the gene matches. Germline CDR1 and CDR2: MNHNY and SVGAGI (reference sequence). The length of the CDR3 is 14 residues. The CDR3 region has the DNA TGTGCCAGCAGTTACGACAGGGGCATGAATACGCAGTATTTT. Translating it yields CASSYDRGMNTQYF.

CDR3 sequence: CASSQGGGLRTDTQYF. The CDR3 DNA sequence: TGTGCCAGCTCTCAAGGGGGCGGACTACGCACAGATACGCAGTATTTT. The chain is built from TRBV6-1 and TRBJ2-3, with D tentatively TRBD1 (7 bases). Per germline, CDR1 MNHNS and CDR2 SASEGT. This CDR3 spans 16 amino acids. The V and J ends lost 8 bases and 1 base respectively, with 19 bases between them.

This clone is termed medium-sized (0.01 to 0.1%). The rearrangement uses TRBV24-1 and TRBJ1-2; D not resolved. Trimming shortened V by 5 bases and J by 4 bases, and 13 bases separated the two germline ends. This CDR3 contains 14 residues. Germline CDR1 and CDR2: KGHDR and SFDVKD. The CDR3 bases are TGTGCCACCAGTGCCTCGCCAGGTGGCTATGGCTACACCTTC. It specifies CATSASPGGYGYTF.

This clone occurred many times. The CDR3 DNA follows: TGCGCCAGCAGCAACATAGCGGGAGTGGGTCCAGATACGCAGTATTTT. Its protein is CASSNIAGVGPDTQYF. The V call is TRBV4-1, the J call TRBJ2-3, with 9 bases fitting TRBD2. The CDR3 has 16 amino acids. Trimming at V came to 5 bases and at J to 4 bases, leaving 10 bases not matched to a gene. Germline CDR1 MGHRA, CDR2 YSYEKL.

This chain joins TRBV7-8 and TRBJ2-2; D may correspond to TRBD1 or TRBD2 (5 bases each). The CDR3 extends over 16 amino acids. V was cut by 8 bases and J by 4 bases, with 20 bases left in between. Germline loops: CDR1 SGHVS, CDR2 FQNEAQ. The CDR3 region is CASSMGWYGATGELFF. The CDR3 DNA is TGTGCCAGCTCCATGGGTTGGTACGGGGCCACCGGGGAGCTGTTTTTT.

This chain's CDR3 is CASNGGSGTDTQYF. DNA for the CDR3: TGTGCCAGCAATGGCGGGAGCGGCACAGATACGCAGTATTTT. The gene calls are TRBV2 and TRBJ2-3; 7 positions agree with TRBD2. Germline loops: CDR1 SNHLY, CDR2 FYNNEI. The CDR3 is made up of 14 amino acids. The ends lost 7 bases at V and 1 base at J; junction bases unmatched: 5.

The sample holds many counts of this clone. The J gene is TRBJ2-3, the V gene TRBV9, with D possibly being TRBD1 or TRBD2 (5 bases each). CDR3 length: 16 residues. CDR1 and CDR2 (germline): SGDLS, YYNGEE. Trimming cost V 3 bases and J 5 bases, with 19 bases left between them. The CDR3 loop is CASSAGRAPGLDTQYF. The CDR3 region has the DNA TGTGCCAGCAGCGCGGGGCGGGCCCCGGGCTTAGATACGCAGTATTTT.

J is TRBJ2-7 and V is TRBV11-2; 8 nucleotides align to TRBD2. This CDR3 contains 15 residues. CDR1 and CDR2 (germline): SGHAT, FQNNGV. V lost 7 bases to trimming and J lost 0 bases; unmatched junction nucleotides: 8. The CDR3: CASNPWAGGSYEQYF. CDR3 bases: TGTGCCAGCAACCCGTGGGCGGGGGGCTCCTACGAGCAGTACTTC.

Turning to this clone: Given a much more abundant clone one base away, this may be a read error. The J gene is TRBJ1-1, the V gene TRBV20-1; the D is unclear. This CDR3 region has 13 residues. Looked up from germline, CDR1 is DFQATT and CDR2 is SNEGSKA (reference sequence). The V gene lost 0 bases and the J gene lost 3 bases, with 8 bases spanning the gap. CDR3 protein: CSAREEGDTEAFF. For the CDR3, the DNA is TGCAGTGCTAGAGAGGAAGGAGACACTGAAGCTTTCTTT.

This chain connects TRBV20-1 to TRBJ1-1; tentative D call: TRBD1 (5 bases). The CDR3 contains 15 residues. Germline V gene sequence: CDR1 DFQATT, CDR2 SNEGSKA (reference sequence). The V end was cut by 5 bases, the J end by 0 bases, with 16 bases between. This CDR3 is CSAGGPGQVNTEAFF. Written as DNA, the CDR3 is TGCAGTGCTGGGGGACCGGGGCAGGTGAACACTGAAGCTTTCTTT.

This clone was counted only a few times. The chain uses TRBV29-1 and TRBJ2-2, with TRBD1 identical over 7 bases. V was pared by 6 bases and J by 4 bases, with 8 bases of the junction left unmatched. Germline assignment: CDR1 SQVTM and CDR2 ANQGSEA. The CDR3 totals 14 residues. The CDR3 DNA follows: TGCAGCGTAAAGGGGGCGGCAATCACCGGGGAGCTGTTTTTT. As protein: CSVKGAAITGELFF.

This clone has only a few counts. The V call is TRBV6-2 or TRBV6-3, the J call TRBJ2-7; the D is unclear. The germline CDR1 and CDR2 sequences are MNHEY and SVGEGT. The V end was cut by 10 bases, the J end by 3 bases, with 10 bases between. The CDR3 has 11 residues. This CDR3 is CAIYNYYEQYF. Here the CDR3 DNA reads TGTGCCATTTACAACTACTACGAGCAGTACTTC.

Sample share makes this clone medium-sized. V gene TRBV12-3 or TRBV12-4 combines with J gene TRBJ1-2; 7 bases fit TRBD1. This CDR3 has 13 amino acids. The V and J ends lost 5 bases and 4 bases, in that order; junction bases with no gene match: 4. Here the CDR3 DNA reads TGTGCCAGCAGTCCACAGGGGTCCTATGGCTACACCTTC. Translation gives CASSPQGSYGYTF.

CDR3 DNA: TGTGCCAGCAGTGAATGGTGGCTAGCCAAAAACATTCAGTACTTC. This gives the protein CASSEWWLAKNIQYF. The gene calls are TRBV6-1 and TRBJ2-4; D not resolved. V shed 2 bases and J shed 0 bases, with 8 bases lying between them. In germline, CDR1 is MNHNS, CDR2 SASEGT. The CDR3 runs 15 residues.

The sample holds a few counts of this clone. The chain recombines TRBV6-1 with TRBJ1-2; TRBD1 matches at 8 bases. The CDR3 consists of 14 residues. Germline V gene lookup returns CDR1 MNHNS and CDR2 SASEGT. Trimming removed 6 bases from V and 3 bases from J; junction bases left unmatched: 6. The CDR3 sequence is CASSLPQGDYGYTF. The CDR3 DNA follows: TGTGCCAGCAGCCTACCACAGGGGGACTATGGCTACACCTTC.

This clone was picked up a small number of times. The rearrangement links TRBV7-2 to TRBJ1-2; D ambiguous. Germline CDR1 is SGHTA and CDR2 is FQGNSA. CDR3 size: 15 residues. Trimming left V 4 bases short and J 4 bases short, with 16 bases between. The CDR3 coding sequence is TGTGCCAGCAGCTCCTACGTGGTCGAAACCTATGGCTACACCTTC. The encoded protein is CASSSYVVETYGYTF. Variable domain in full (rest from reference TRBV7-2 and TRBJ1-2): GAGVSQSPSNKVTEKGKDVELRCDPISGHTALYWYRQSLGQGLEFLIYFQGNSAPDKSGLPSDRFSAERTGGSVSTLTIQRTQQEDSAVYLCASSSYVVETYGYTFGSGTRLTVV.

This clone has more than one count but fewer than ten. The chain recombines TRBV6-5 with TRBJ1-2; D gene unclear. Germline V gene sequence: CDR1 MNHEY, CDR2 SVGAGI. CDR3 length equals 15 residues. The ends were cut back, 0 bases at V and 2 bases at J, with 10 bases in the middle. The CDR3 here is CASSYSWSGNYGYTF. The CDR3 DNA sequence: TGTGCCAGCAGTTACTCGTGGTCCGGGAACTATGGCTACACCTTC.

The chain uses TRBV11-3 and TRBJ2-7; no firm D call. CDR3 length equals 13 residues. Looked up from germline, CDR1 is SGHNT and CDR2 is YENEEA. V was shortened by 0 bases and J by 5 bases, with 8 bases between the two germline ends. This CDR3 reads CASSLDRIHEQYF. CDR3 coding DNA: TGTGCCAGCAGCTTAGACAGGATCCACGAGCAGTACTTC.

The chain recombines TRBV6-1 with TRBJ1-1; D gene uncertain. The CDR3 runs to 16 residues. CDR1 is MNHNS and CDR2 is SASEGT in the germline V gene. V shed 6 bases and J shed 0 bases, with 17 bases lying between them. The DNA of the CDR3 is TGTGCCAGCAGCCCCGAATGGGAGCGGGTGAACACTGAAGCTTTCTTT. Translating gives CASSPEWERVNTEAFF.

Notes on this clone: A junction boundary mismatches the germline segment, possibly from a read error. This chain links TRBV6-1 with TRBJ1-5; D unclear. This CDR3 is 15 amino acids long. Germline V CDR1 and CDR2: MNHNS, SASEGT. CDR3 region: CGSTPQLGSNQPQHF. The CDR3 nucleotides are TGTGGCAGCACCCCCCAGTTGGGGAGCAATCAGCCCCAGCATTTT.

Judged by abundance, this clone is medium-sized. The chain links TRBV29-1 to TRBJ1-1; 9 bases align to TRBD1. This CDR3 spans 15 amino acids. Germline lookup yields CDR1 SQVTM and CDR2 ANQGSEA. V gave up 4 bases and J gave up 4 bases; unmatched junction bases: 10. This chain's CDR3 is CSVVGGTGIGTEAFF. CDR3 nucleotide sequence: TGCAGCGTTGTGGGGGGGACAGGGATCGGCACTGAAGCTTTCTTT.

By share, this clone counts as medium-sized. The gene calls are TRBV4-3 and TRBJ2-2, with 9 nucleotides matching TRBD2. Germline CDR1 reads LGHNA; CDR2 reads YSLEER. V was clipped by 4 bases and J by 3 bases; unmatched bases: 6. CDR3 length equals 16 residues. The DNA for the CDR3 is TGCGCCAGCAGCCCCTTAGCGGGAGCAGACACCGGGGAGCTGTTTTTT. The encoded protein is CASSPLAGADTGELFF.

This clone was seen many times. Other DNA sequences within the sample encode an identical CDR3. V and J are TRBV7-2 and TRBJ2-7, with D perhaps matching TRBD1 or TRBD2 (5 bases each). This CDR3 has 14 residues. Trimming pared 5 bases from V and 0 bases from J, leaving 11 bases between. Germline V gene lookup returns CDR1 SGHTA and CDR2 FQGNSA. CDR3 residues: CASSTGRSSYEQYF. The CDR3 DNA reads as TGTGCCAGCAGCACGGGACGATCCTCCTACGAGCAGTACTTC.

In this sample, this clone turned up many times. V gene TRBV12-3 or TRBV12-4 combines with J gene TRBJ2-1; D might be TRBD1 (6 bases). The V end was cut by 4 bases, the J end by 0 bases, with 7 bases between. The CDR3 contains 14 residues. CDR3 sequence reads: CASSSQGSYNEQFF. CDR3 coding DNA: TGTGCCAGCAGTTCACAGGGCTCCTACAATGAGCAGTTCTTC.

This clone was seen ten or more times. The DNA for the CDR3 is TGTGCCTCCACCCGGGACGGAGGGACCGGGGAGCTGTTTTTT. Amino acid sequence: CASTRDGGTGELFF. The rearrangement uses TRBV30 and TRBJ2-2; tentative D call: TRBD2 (6 bases). The ends were cut back, 7 bases at V and 5 bases at J, with 17 bases in the middle. From germline, CDR1 is GTSNPN and CDR2 SVGIG (reference sequence). CDR3 length equals 14 residues.

This clone was recorded a few times. This CDR3 is CASSIRGGGNEQFF. The CDR3 bases are TGTGCCAGTAGTATTAGGGGCGGGGGTAATGAGCAGTTCTTC. The rearrangement joins TRBV19 to TRBJ2-1; 7 positions match TRBD2. The CDR3 extends over 14 amino acids. After removal of 3 bases from V and 7 bases from J, the junction contained 6 bases not matched to a gene. CDR1 is LNHDA, CDR2 SQIVND, per germline (reference sequence).